These 26 T cell receptor beta chains share one sample of origin, sequenced in a study of blood T cell repertoires in COVID-19. Here immunoSEQ multiplex PCR was the method, and the copy in TCRdb shows in-frame clones only, minus some. The table lists about 320,000 clones, 90% of them singletons. The sample consisted of PBMCs or T cells enriched from blood (not recorded which). These receptors all come from a man aged 60 to 69 who had recovered from COVID-19.

CDR3 sequence: CASTFGTGYVGYTF. CDR3 in DNA: TGTGCCAGTACGTTCGGGACAGGGTATGTTGGCTACACCTTC. This chain links TRBV19 with TRBJ1-2; 9 bases fit TRBD1. CDR1 and CDR2 (germline): LNHDA, SQIVND (reference sequence). The V gene end was trimmed by 7 bases and the J gene end by 7 bases; junction bases not matched to a gene: 10. This CDR3 spans 14 amino acids. Variable domain in full (rest from reference TRBV19 and TRBJ1-2): DGGITQSPKYLFRKEGQNVTLSCEQNLNHDAMYWYRQDPGQGLRLIYYSQIVNDFQKGDIAEGYSVSREKKESFPLTVTSAQKNPTAFYLCASTFGTGYVGYTFGSGTRLTVV.

The chain links TRBV6-1 to TRBJ1-5; 8 bases align to TRBD1. Germline assignment: CDR1 MNHNS and CDR2 SASEGT. V shed 2 bases and J 5 bases; nucleotides not matched to a gene: 11. The CDR3 covers 17 residues. This CDR3 reads CASSEPGQGAIDQPQHF. CDR3 DNA sequence: TGTGCCAGCAGTGAACCAGGGCAGGGGGCGATCGATCAGCCCCAGCATTTT.

This clone appeared once. The chain joins TRBV10-3 to TRBJ1-5; the D is unclear. Germline CDR1 is ENHRY and CDR2 is SYGVKD. The CDR3 consists of 13 residues. V dropped 3 bases and J dropped 11 bases, with 14 bases sitting between them. The CDR3 sequence: CAISDPPEQAQHF. The CDR3 DNA reads as TGTGCCATCAGTGACCCCCCTGAGCAGGCCCAGCATTTT.

This rearrangement joins TRBV14 to TRBJ2-7; 8 bases map to TRBD2. After removal of 0 bases from V and 4 bases from J, the junction contained 14 bases not matched to a gene. The CDR3 consists of 18 residues. Germline CDR1 and CDR2: SGHDN and FVKESK. The CDR3 loop reads CASSQDYGGLGRIYEQYF. In DNA form, the CDR3 reads TGTGCCAGCAGCCAAGATTACGGGGGACTAGGGCGGATTTACGAGCAGTACTTC.

The gene calls are TRBV6-5 and TRBJ1-2, with D unresolved. The V end lost 5 bases, the J end lost 2 bases, and 6 bases lay between the germline ends. The V gene's germline CDR1 is MNHEY and CDR2 SVGAGI. The CDR3 has 12 amino acids. The CDR3 region is CASSRENYGYTF. The CDR3 DNA is TGTGCCAGCAGTAGGGAGAACTATGGCTACACCTTC.

This clone was seen once. V is TRBV6-6 and J is TRBJ1-2; 8 positions agree with TRBD1. The CDR3 length is 10 residues. Germline V gene sequence: CDR1 MNHNY, CDR2 SVGAGI (reference sequence). The V segment lost 8 bases and the J segment 10 bases; nucleotides outside the gene matches: 3. CDR3 loop: CASSDRAYTF. CDR3 in DNA: TGTGCCAGCTCGGACAGGGCCTACACCTTC.

The chain employs TRBV5-4 and TRBJ2-7; 9 nucleotides line up with TRBD2. The ends lost 0 bases at V and 2 bases at J; junction bases unmatched: 6. The V gene's germline CDR1 is SGHNT and CDR2 YYREEE (reference sequence). This CDR3 spans 16 amino acids. The CDR3 loop is CASSLEAGLATYEQYF. CDR3 DNA sequence: TGTGCCAGCAGCTTGGAAGCGGGACTAGCTACCTACGAGCAGTACTTC. The complete variable domain, with remaining parts taken from reference TRBV5-4 and TRBJ2-7, reads ETGVTQSPTHLIKTRGQQVTLRCSSQSGHNTVSWYQQALGQGPQFIFQYYREEENGRGNFPPRFSGLQFPNYSSELNVNALELDDSALYLCASSLEAGLATYEQYFGPGTRLTVT.

For this clone: Within the sample, other DNA sequences also encode this same CDR3. The rearrangement joins TRBV11-2 to TRBJ2-2; D remains unclear. Germline V lookup: CDR1 SGHAT, CDR2 FQNNGV. The CDR3 has 14 amino acids. The ends were cut back, 1 base at V and 2 bases at J, with 5 bases in the middle. CDR3 nucleotides: TGTGCCAGCAGCTTAGGACTTAACACCGGGGAGCTGTTTTTT. This gives the protein CASSLGLNTGELFF.

The chain couples TRBV24-1 to TRBJ2-3, with 9 nucleotides matching TRBD1. This CDR3 comprises 15 residues. CDR1 is KGHDR and CDR2 is SFDVKD in the germline V gene. The junction had 2 bases not matched to a gene; V was cut back by 2 bases and J by 3 bases. The chain's CDR3 is CATSDSGTGTDTQYF. CDR3 coding DNA: TGTGCCACCAGTGATTCCGGGACAGGGACAGATACGCAGTATTTT.

The V and J genes are TRBV19 and TRBJ1-2, with 7 bases fitting TRBD1. Germline V gene data show CDR1 as LNHDA and CDR2 as SQIVND (reference sequence). V trimming: 6 bases; J trimming: 4 bases; junction bases outside the gene matches: 8. This CDR3 is built from 14 residues. DNA for the CDR3: TGTGCCAGTAGCCAACCGGGACAGCTCTATGGCTACACCTTC. It is translated as CASSQPGQLYGYTF.

This sequence joins TRBV18 and TRBJ1-1; D is unclear. The V end was cut by 4 bases, the J end by 2 bases, with 8 bases between. CDR3 size: 13 residues. The germline CDR1 and CDR2 sequences are KGHSH and LQKENI. CDR3 loop: CASSQTPNTEAFF. The DNA for the CDR3 is TGTGCCAGCTCACAGACACCTAACACTGAAGCTTTCTTT. The full variable domain, with the rest looked up from reference TRBV18 and TRBJ1-1, is NAGVMQNPRHLVRRRGQEARLRCSPMKGHSHVYWYRQLPEEGLKFMVYLQKENIIDESGMPKERFSAEFPKEGPSILRIQQVVRGDSAAYFCASSQTPNTEAFFGQGTRLTVV.

The rearrangement uses TRBV19 and TRBJ2-1; 8 positions match TRBD1. V lost 5 bases, J lost 6 bases, and 6 bases stayed unmatched. Germline V CDR1 and CDR2: LNHDA, SQIVND (reference sequence). This CDR3 is 14 amino acids long. The CDR3 coding sequence is TGTGCCAGTAGTGAGGACAGGGAACTCAATGAGCAGTTCTTC. This translates into CASSEDRELNEQFF.

The rearrangement joins TRBV5-1 to TRBJ1-2, with D hard to call. The germline V gene has CDR1 SGHRS and CDR2 YFSETQ. Trimming left V 1 base short and J 6 bases short, with 10 bases between. CDR3 length equals 13 residues. The CDR3 sequence is CASSLTWSDGYTF. In DNA form, the CDR3 reads TGCGCCAGCAGCTTGACGTGGAGCGATGGCTACACCTTC.

The chain recombines TRBV5-4 with TRBJ2-3, with 9 bases identical to TRBD1. Trimming cost V 5 bases and J 7 bases; bases outside gene matches: 11. This CDR3 comprises 15 residues. CDR1 is SGHNT and CDR2 is YYREEE in the germline V gene (reference sequence). CDR3 sequence: CASSLTGGAGHTQYF. CDR3 DNA sequence: TGTGCCAGCAGTCTAACAGGGGGCGCGGGCCATACGCAGTATTTT.

The chain employs TRBV24-1 and TRBJ1-1; D is unresolved. Germline CDR1 and CDR2: KGHDR and SFDVKD. Deletions cut 10 bases from V and 1 base from J, with 6 bases between. The CDR3 has 11 amino acids. As DNA, the CDR3 is TGTGCCACGTCGAGGAACACTGAAGCTTTCTTT. This codes for CATSRNTEAFF.

In nucleotides, the CDR3 is TGTGCCAGCAGCTTGGAGCGGGAGCAGTTCTTC. This gives the protein CASSLEREQFF. The gene calls are TRBV5-4 and TRBJ2-1, with D possibly matching TRBD2 (5 bases). This CDR3 has 11 amino acids. V lost 0 bases and J 10 bases, leaving 5 bases between the germline ends. Germline CDR1 is SGHNT and CDR2 is YYREEE (reference sequence). Full variable domain (outside the CDR3, taken from reference TRBV5-4 and TRBJ2-1): ETGVTQSPTHLIKTRGQQVTLRCSSQSGHNTVSWYQQALGQGPQFIFQYYREEENGRGNFPPRFSGLQFPNYSSELNVNALELDDSALYLCASSLEREQFFGPGTRLTVL.

In its sample, this clone was seen once. This chain connects TRBV6-1 to TRBJ2-1; 7 nucleotides line up with TRBD2. With 1 base clipped from V and 2 bases from J, the junction kept 11 bases outside the gene matches. Germline V gene lookup returns CDR1 MNHNS and CDR2 SASEGT. This CDR3 has 18 residues. Here the CDR3 DNA reads TGTGCCAGCAGTGAAGTTATCGGCGGACGGGGGGCCTACAATGAGCAGTTCTTC. This sequence encodes CASSEVIGGRGAYNEQFF.

The sample holds one count of this clone. The chain carries TRBV5-1 and TRBJ2-7; 8 bases map to TRBD1. The junction had 10 bases not matched to a gene; V was cut back by 4 bases and J by 7 bases. The CDR3 is 14 amino acids. Germline V gene data show CDR1 as SGHRS and CDR2 as YFSETQ. CDR3 in DNA: TGCGCCAGCAGCGCGGGGCAGGGGGCGGGAGAGCAGTACTTC. Its translation: CASSAGQGAGEQYF.

This clone came up once. V and J are TRBV5-6 and TRBJ1-3; D perhaps matches TRBD1 (5 bases). The V end lost 7 bases, the J end lost 4 bases, and 15 bases lay between the germline ends. The germline V gene encodes CDR1 SGHDT and CDR2 YYEEEE. The length of the CDR3 is 14 residues. The CDR3 here is CASGQRGLGNTIYF. In DNA form, the CDR3 reads TGTGCCAGCGGCCAGAGGGGACTGGGAAACACCATATATTTT.

The V gene is TRBV6-5, the J gene TRBJ1-1, with 7 bases that match TRBD1. V was clipped by 6 bases and J by 9 bases; unmatched bases: 1. There are 10 residues in the CDR3. Germline V gene data show CDR1 as MNHEY and CDR2 as SVGAGI. The CDR3 DNA is TGTGCCAGCAGGGACAGGAAAGCTTTCTTT. Protein sequence: CASRDRKAFF.

This chain connects TRBV11-1 to TRBJ2-2, with D tentatively TRBD1 (6 bases). Germline-derived CDR1 and CDR2 are SGHAT and FQDESV (reference sequence). The CDR3 spans 12 residues. The ends were cut back, 4 bases at V and 7 bases at J, with 7 bases in the middle. Here the CDR3 reads CASSWGRGELFF. Here the CDR3 DNA reads TGTGCCAGCAGCTGGGGGCGCGGGGAGCTGTTTTTT.

This chain connects TRBV29-1 to TRBJ2-1, with D possibly TRBD1 on 6 matching bases. The CDR3 spans 15 residues. Germline values: CDR1 SQVTM, CDR2 ANQGSEA. V was cut by 5 bases and J by 1 base, with 15 bases left in between. The CDR3 DNA follows: TGCAGCGTTCATCCAGGGGATGTATCCTACAATGAGCAGTTCTTC. This gives the protein CSVHPGDVSYNEQFF.

The CDR3 DNA follows: TGTGCCAGCAGTTCGACAGGGGTTGGAGACGAGCAGTACTTC. Translating it yields CASSSTGVGDEQYF. This chain links TRBV28 with TRBJ2-7, with 8 bases identical to TRBD1. Germline values: CDR1 MDHEN, CDR2 SYDVKM. The CDR3 has 14 residues. Trimming at V came to 4 bases and at J to 5 bases, leaving 7 bases not matched to a gene.

The chain couples TRBV7-9 to TRBJ1-2; possibly TRBD1 for D (6 bases). The CDR3 is 15 amino acids. Per the germline V gene, CDR1 is SEHNR and CDR2 is FQNEAQ (reference sequence). Deletions cut 5 bases from V and 1 base from J, with 14 bases between. CDR3 DNA: TGTGCCAGCAGCCCCACAGGGTCGCTTAACTATGGCTACACCTTC. Its protein is CASSPTGSLNYGYTF.

The chain carries TRBV27 and TRBJ2-7; 8 bases align to TRBD2. V lost 1 base to trimming and J lost 0 bases; unmatched junction nucleotides: 14. The CDR3 spans 19 residues. Germline CDR1 MNHEY, CDR2 SMNVEV (reference sequence). The CDR3 loop is CASSLFAQRETRSSYEQYF. The CDR3 bases are TGTGCCAGCAGTTTATTCGCCCAGCGGGAGACCCGGTCCTCCTACGAGCAGTACTTC.

This chain joins TRBV6-5 and TRBJ2-1; 7 nucleotides agree with TRBD1. This CDR3 spans 15 amino acids. Germline V gene lookup returns CDR1 MNHEY and CDR2 SVGAGI. V gave up 6 bases and J gave up 6 bases; unmatched junction bases: 11. The CDR3 sequence: CASSLDRATLNEQFF. The CDR3 bases are TGTGCCAGCAGCCTAGACAGGGCAACCCTCAATGAGCAGTTCTTC.